This T cell receptor (beta chain) was captured by sequencing in a study of cytomegalovirus exposure and HLA in healthy donors. Whole-study findings and limits: In a later analysis, an Asian-associated ancestry cluster reportedly showed fewer N-insertions than the 666-donor mean. Most TCR beta V segments were productive about 90% or about 30% of the time in an earlier analysis.

Germline values: CDR1 DFQATT, CDR2 SNEGSKA (reference sequence). The CDR3 totals 11 residues. The ends were cut back, 0 bases at V and 7 bases at J, with 6 bases in the middle. The primer mix had 60 Vbeta and 13 Jbeta primers. Here immunoSEQ multiplex PCR was the method, and the copy in TCRdb shows in-frame clones only, minus some. The sample includes 150,000 to 200,000 clones, around 79% of them seen just once. About this clone: Its antigen is not known.

Specimen: PBMCs. The receptor was derived from a woman in her 50s in good health and CMV-seronegative. The rearrangement joins TRBV20-1 to TRBJ1-2, with D possibly being TRBD1 (5 bases). In DNA, the CDR3 is TGCAGTGCTAGAGATCAGGGTGGCTACACCTTC. It yields the protein CSARDQGGYTF.